This section outlines one TCR beta chain sequence together with its context. Its target is unknown. Each CDR3 protein gets one entry after TCRdb re-called the 5' RACE reads with MiXCR. The data hold some 1,600,000 distinct CDR3 sequences, with about 32% observed a single time. The data stem from a study of identical twins. Study results and limitations: In cord blood, abundant beta clonotypes had fewer insertions; memory showed no trend. Invariant T cells like MAIT and iNKT could partly confound the zero-insertion analyses. Out-of-frame beta chain sequences displayed weaker excess sharing between twins. The analysis was cross-sectional rather than longitudinal within donors.

CDR1 is LNHNV, CDR2 YYDKDF, per germline (reference sequence). J lost 1 base, V lost 2 bases, and 6 bases had no gene match. The CDR3 extends over 16 amino acids. This TCR was recovered from a newborn girl in good health. The sample consisted of cord blood. The chain recombines TRBV15 with TRBJ2-3; 7 bases fit TRBD1. The CDR3 protein is CATSRTLTGGTDTQYF. DNA for the CDR3: TGTGCCACCAGCAGAACCCTAACAGGGGGCACAGATACGCAGTATTTT.